Reported below is one T cell receptor beta chain. Sequencing was performed with immunoSEQ multiplex PCR; in TCRdb, only in-frame clones are kept and a portion is missing. The data hold under 300,000 clones, with approximately 85% observed a single time. Germline V gene lookup returns CDR1 SQVTM and CDR2 ANQGSEA. The CDR3 runs to 14 residues. V was clipped by 4 bases and J by 9 bases; unmatched bases: 9. The record originates from a study of blood T cell repertoires in COVID-19. The clonotype originates from a woman in her forties or fifties who had recovered from COVID-19. The chain employs TRBV29-1 and TRBJ2-5; the match to TRBD1 covers 12 bases. The sample comprised PBMCs or T cells enriched from blood (not recorded which). The CDR3 loop reads CSVVWDRGRRSQYF. For the CDR3, the DNA is TGCAGCGTTGTTTGGGACAGGGGGCGCCGGTCCCAGTACTTC.